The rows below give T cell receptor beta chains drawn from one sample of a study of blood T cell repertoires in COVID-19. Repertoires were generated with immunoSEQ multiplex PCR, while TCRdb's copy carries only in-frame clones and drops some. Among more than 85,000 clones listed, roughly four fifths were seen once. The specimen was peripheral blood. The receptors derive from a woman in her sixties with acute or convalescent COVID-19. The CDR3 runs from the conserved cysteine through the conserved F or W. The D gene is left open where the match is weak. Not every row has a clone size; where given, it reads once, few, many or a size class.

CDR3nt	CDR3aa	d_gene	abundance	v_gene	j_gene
TGTGCCACCAGTGAAACTAGCGGGGGGGCCTTAGATACGCAGTATTTT	CATSETSGGALDTQYF	TRBD2	NA	TRBV24-1	TRBJ2-3
TGTGCCAGCAGTTCGCAGGGGGCTTGGGGCTACACCTTC	CASSSQGAWGYTF	TRBD1	NA	TRBV28	TRBJ1-2
TGTGCCAGCAGCTTGAGGGGGAGGAACACTGAAGCTTTCTTT	CASSLRGRNTEAFF	NA	few	TRBV5-4	TRBJ1-1
TGTGCCAGCAGTTTAACTAGCGGGGGGTCCTACGAGCAGTACTTC	CASSLTSGGSYEQYF	TRBD2	NA	TRBV27	TRBJ2-7
TGTGCCAGCAGTTTGTTTAACAGTTACTACGAGCAGTACTTC	CASSLFNSYYEQYF	NA	once	TRBV27	TRBJ2-7
TGTGCCAGCAGGGCAGGGGCCAGGAACACTGAAGCTTTCTTT	CASRAGARNTEAFF	NA	NA	TRBV2	TRBJ1-1
TGTGCCACCAGCAGAGATAGGGGGACAGGGAACGACGAGCAGTACTTC	CATSRDRGTGNDEQYF	TRBD1	once	TRBV15	TRBJ2-7
TGTGCCAGCAGCCAAGATGCGGCAGTCACTGAAGCTTTCTTT	CASSQDAAVTEAFF	NA	NA	TRBV3-1/TRBV3-2	TRBJ1-1
TGTGCCAGCAGCTCACAGGGGGGCACTGAAGCTTTCTTT	CASSSQGGTEAFF	TRBD1	NA	TRBV6-2/TRBV6-3	TRBJ1-1
TGTGCCAGTAACCCTACAGTCGTGGGCACCGGGGAGCTGTTTTTT	CASNPTVVGTGELFF	NA	NA	TRBV19	TRBJ2-2
TGTGCCAGCAGCCAACGGGGGGGCGGCAATGAGCAGTTCTTC	CASSQRGGGNEQFF	TRBD2	NA	TRBV4-2	TRBJ2-1
TGTGCCAGCAGCCCCGACAATTCAGAAGCTTTCTTT	CASSPDNSEAFF	NA	NA	TRBV6-5	TRBJ1-1
TGCAGCGTTGCGCGACAGACGAACACTGAAGCTTTCTTT	CSVARQTNTEAFF	NA	NA	TRBV29-1	TRBJ1-1
TGTGCCAGCAGCTTAGGGACTAGCCTGGATACGCAGTATTTT	CASSLGTSLDTQYF	TRBD2	NA	TRBV7-3	TRBJ2-3
TGTGCCAGTAGCCTGGCGACAGGCTACAATGAGCAGTTCTTC	CASSLATGYNEQFF	NA	NA	TRBV19	TRBJ2-1
TGTGCCAGTAGGGGACAGGGATCGGGCTATGGCTACACCTTC	CASRGQGSGYGYTF	TRBD1	NA	TRBV19	TRBJ1-2
TGTGCCAGCAGCTCCCAGGGGATCGGAAACACCATATATTTT	CASSSQGIGNTIYF	NA	NA	TRBV7-2	TRBJ1-3
TGTGCCAGCAGCTTGGGGGACAGCCGCACAGATACGCAGTATTTT	CASSLGDSRTDTQYF	TRBD1	NA	TRBV5-4	TRBJ2-3
TGTGCCAGCAGCCAAGTATCTGGGGCGACTGAAGCTTTCTTT	CASSQVSGATEAFF	NA	NA	TRBV3-1/TRBV3-2	TRBJ1-1
TGTGCCAGCAGCACCAGACAGGGAACCCAAGAGACCCAGTACTTC	CASSTRQGTQETQYF	TRBD1	few	TRBV7-2	TRBJ2-5
TGTGCCAGCAGCTTGGGGTCCCGAGACTATGGCTACACCTTC	CASSLGSRDYGYTF	NA	NA	TRBV5-5	TRBJ1-2
TGCGCCAGCAGCCAAGATTTTAGGGGCACTAGCGGGGGCTTCCAAGAGACCCAGTACTTC	CASSQDFRGTSGGFQETQYF	TRBD2	NA	TRBV4-3	TRBJ2-5
TGTGCCAGCAGCCCTTGGGGACTCGGGCCCCAAGAGACCCAGTACTTC	CASSPWGLGPQETQYF	NA	NA	TRBV7-2	TRBJ2-5
TGTGCCACCAGAGACAGGGTCTATGGCTACACCTTC	CATRDRVYGYTF	TRBD1	few	TRBV24-1	TRBJ1-2
TGTGCCAGCAGTGGAGGGGTCCGAGGGGGCTACACCTTC	CASSGGVRGGYTF	NA	NA	TRBV7-2	TRBJ1-2
TGTGCCAGCAGCCAAGAAAGACAGCTCTCTGGAAACACCATATATTTT	CASSQERQLSGNTIYF	NA	few	TRBV4-2	TRBJ1-3
TGTGCCAGCAGCCAGCGACACTTCCTAACGCAGGTGGGCTCACCCCTCCACTTT	CASSQRHFLTQVGSPLHF	NA	NA	TRBV3-1/TRBV3-2	TRBJ1-6
TGTGCCAGTAGGAGGGGGCCCCGCGCCGGGGAGCTGTTTTTT	CASRRGPRAGELFF	TRBD1	NA	TRBV19	TRBJ2-2
TGTGCCAGCACCCCAGGGGTGGGCACTGAAGCTTTCTTT	CASTPGVGTEAFF	NA	NA	TRBV7-2	TRBJ1-1
TGTGCCAGCAGCCAAGATGGGGCAGCTTCATCTGGAAACACCATATATTTT	CASSQDGAASSGNTIYF	NA	NA	TRBV3-1/TRBV3-2	TRBJ1-3
TGTGCCAGCAGTTACTCGCAGGGAGGCTACGAGCAGTACTTC	CASSYSQGGYEQYF	NA	NA	TRBV6-2/TRBV6-3	TRBJ2-7
TGTGCCAGTAGTAGCCGGGACAGGGGGTCCACAGATACGCAGTATTTT	CASSSRDRGSTDTQYF	TRBD1	NA	TRBV19	TRBJ2-3
TGTGCCTGGGCTAGCGGGGGGGCCGTAGCCTACAATGAGCAGTTCTTC	CAWASGGAVAYNEQFF	TRBD2	NA	TRBV30	TRBJ2-1
TGCAGTGTTCGGGTGAACACTGAAGCTTTCTTT	CSVRVNTEAFF	NA	NA	TRBV20-1	TRBJ1-1
TGTGCCTGGAAAAGGGACGGGACTACCGAGCAGTACTTC	CAWKRDGTTEQYF	TRBD2	NA	TRBV30	TRBJ2-7
TGCGCCAGCACCATGACTAGCGGGGGGGGCAATGAGCAGTTCTTC	CASTMTSGGGNEQFF	TRBD2	NA	TRBV10-2	TRBJ2-1
TGTGCCAGCAGCCAAGGCAGAGCGGGGGGCACTGAAGCTTTCTTT	CASSQGRAGGTEAFF	NA	NA	TRBV3-1/TRBV3-2	TRBJ1-1
TGTGCCAGCTTGAGTGACCGGGACAGGGGTACTTTCTTT	CASLSDRDRGTFF	TRBD1	NA	TRBV6-6	TRBJ1-1
TGTGCCAGCAGCGCGGACAGAAACAATGAGCAGTTCTTC	CASSADRNNEQFF	NA	NA	TRBV5-4	TRBJ2-1
TGTGCCAGTAGTATCGGGACAGGGGGATTCGAGCAGTACTTC	CASSIGTGGFEQYF	TRBD1	NA	TRBV19	TRBJ2-7
TGTGCCAGTAGTGTCGACAGTCGACACTACAATGAGCAGTTCTTC	CASSVDSRHYNEQFF	NA	NA	TRBV19	TRBJ2-1
TGTGCCAGCAGCAGGGACAGGGTCGGAGATACGCAGTATTTT	CASSRDRVGDTQYF	TRBD1	once	TRBV7-9	TRBJ2-3
TGCGCCAGCAGCTTGGTAGGGAGCAATGAGCAGTTCTTC	CASSLVGSNEQFF	NA	NA	TRBV5-1	TRBJ2-1
TGTGCCAGCAGCCAGGAAAGGGCAGGGGGAGGCTACACCTTC	CASSQERAGGGYTF	TRBD1	NA	TRBV4-2	TRBJ1-2